These T cell receptor beta chains were read from a single sample in a study of CD4 T cells in relation to SARS-CoV-2 and coronaviruses. No cognate antigen is known for these TCRs. Repertoires were generated with immunoSEQ multiplex PCR, while TCRdb's copy carries only in-frame clones and drops some. The table lists around 16,000 clones, about four fifths of them singletons, with around 30% in the top ten. Material for sequencing was CD4+ T cells from PBMCs, cultured in vitro. The receptor source for this set is a human donor in good health. Each CDR3 is given with its conserved first and last residue. Fields, in order: CDR3 DNA, CDR3 protein, D gene, clone size, J gene, V gene. A D gene is named only where the DNA matches it firmly. Clone size, where shown, is once, few, many, or a class for clones that have expanded.

CDR3nt: TGTGCCTGGAGTGTAAGGAGTAGGTCCGTCAATGAGCAGTTCTTC
CDR3aa: CAWSVRSRSVNEQFF
d_gene: -
abundance: -
j_gene: TRBJ2-1
v_gene: TRBV30

CDR3nt: TGTGCCAGTAGTATAATCTGGGGTCACGAGCAGTACTTC
CDR3aa: CASSIIWGHEQYF
d_gene: -
abundance: -
j_gene: TRBJ2-7
v_gene: TRBV19

CDR3nt: TGTGCCAGCAGTGACACCTTGGGACAGGGAATTTTCGCTGAAGCTTTCTTT
CDR3aa: CASSDTLGQGIFAEAFF
d_gene: TRBD1
abundance: -
j_gene: TRBJ1-1
v_gene: TRBV6-1

CDR3nt: TGTGCCAGCAGTTTAGGGGAAGGTGGGGCCAACGTCCTGACTTTC
CDR3aa: CASSLGEGGANVLTF
d_gene: -
abundance: -
j_gene: TRBJ2-6
v_gene: TRBV28

CDR3nt: TGTGCCAGCAGTGAGGGTCTAGCGGACGGAGAGACCCAGTACTTC
CDR3aa: CASSEGLADGETQYF
d_gene: TRBD2
abundance: -
j_gene: TRBJ2-5
v_gene: TRBV6-1

CDR3nt: TGTGCCAGCAGCCGGACTAGTAATGGGGCGGAGCAGTACTTC
CDR3aa: CASSRTSNGAEQYF
d_gene: TRBD2
abundance: once
j_gene: TRBJ2-7
v_gene: TRBV7-3

CDR3nt: TGTGCCAGTAGTATAGCAGGCAGGGGGAGCGAAAAACTGTTTTTT
CDR3aa: CASSIAGRGSEKLFF
d_gene: TRBD1
abundance: -
j_gene: TRBJ1-4
v_gene: TRBV19

CDR3nt: TGCGCCAGCAGCCAATCGGCAGGGTCCACTGAAGCTTTCTTT
CDR3aa: CASSQSAGSTEAFF
d_gene: -
abundance: -
j_gene: TRBJ1-1
v_gene: TRBV5-1

CDR3nt: TGCGCCAGCAGCTTGGCCAGGGGTCCCACCACCGGGGAGCTGTTTTTT
CDR3aa: CASSLARGPTTGELFF
d_gene: -
abundance: -
j_gene: TRBJ2-2
v_gene: TRBV5-1

CDR3nt: TGTGCCAGCAGTTTTAGGCCGACAGCTGAAGCTTTCTTT
CDR3aa: CASSFRPTAEAFF
d_gene: -
abundance: -
j_gene: TRBJ1-1
v_gene: TRBV12-3/TRBV12-4

CDR3nt: TGTGCCAGCAGCTTGGACAGGGGGCTCGCGACCCAGTACTTC
CDR3aa: CASSLDRGLATQYF
d_gene: TRBD1
abundance: -
j_gene: TRBJ2-5
v_gene: TRBV5-8

CDR3nt: TGCGCCAGCAGCCAATCCCGGGACGGGGAGGCCCAGTACTTC
CDR3aa: CASSQSRDGEAQYF
d_gene: -
abundance: -
j_gene: TRBJ2-5
v_gene: TRBV5-1

CDR3nt: TGTGCCAGTAGGGGACTAGCGGGAGGGGCATACAATGAGCAGTTCTTC
CDR3aa: CASRGLAGGAYNEQFF
d_gene: TRBD2
abundance: -
j_gene: TRBJ2-1
v_gene: TRBV19

CDR3nt: TGTGCCAGCAGTCCCAATACTAGGGACAACTACATAGCCAAAAACATTCAGTACTTC
CDR3aa: CASSPNTRDNYIAKNIQYF
d_gene: -
abundance: -
j_gene: TRBJ2-4
v_gene: TRBV6-6

CDR3nt: TGTGCCAGCAGCTTAGCGAGCAGGGGGCGGTCCTACGAGCAGTACTTC
CDR3aa: CASSLASRGRSYEQYF
d_gene: TRBD1
abundance: few
j_gene: TRBJ2-7
v_gene: TRBV7-9

CDR3nt: TGTGCCACCAGGGGTTCGTGGAGCCCCGTAGAAGCTTTCTTT
CDR3aa: CATRGSWSPVEAFF
d_gene: -
abundance: -
j_gene: TRBJ1-1
v_gene: TRBV24-1

CDR3nt: TGTGCCATCAGTGAAGAAGTAGGACGTCGGCAGTACTTC
CDR3aa: CAISEEVGRRQYF
d_gene: -
abundance: -
j_gene: TRBJ2-7
v_gene: TRBV10-3